This TCR beta chain was profiled in a study of breast tumors, draining lymph nodes, adjacent tissues. Study-wide findings and caveats: Luminal-like breast cancer showed significantly greater tumor-nontumor repertoire similarity than basal-like breast cancer did. Compared with lymph nodes, tumors were less diverse; compared with nontumor tissue, more. Tumor T cell lymph node origin was a supported hypothesis, not proven. Most tumor T cells seemingly derive from lymph node, then expand in tumor.

The table lists this clonotype with many counts. As yet, its antigen is unknown. Germline CDR1 and CDR2: DFQATT and SNEGSKA (reference sequence). The CDR3 has 15 amino acids. The V end lost 3 bases, the J end lost 4 bases, and 17 bases lay between the germline ends. MiXCR, applied by TCRdb to the multiplex PCR reads, yields one record per CDR3 protein. This repertoire shows fewer than 7,500 distinct CDR3 sequences, approximately 42% found once; its top ten account for under 45%. The TCR comes from a female donor with breast cancer. Some clones in this sample may be carry-over from other donors' samples. The specimen was tumor-adjacent breast tissue. V is TRBV20-1 and J is TRBJ2-3; D could derive from TRBD1 or TRBD2 (5 bases each). DNA for the CDR3: TGCAGTGCTAGTAAAGGGACCGCTAGGGCAGATACGCAGTATTTT. Its translation is CSASKGTARADTQYF.